This T cell receptor beta chain was sequenced in a study of OX40 agonist ivuxolimab in advanced cancers. Whole-study results and caveats: Partial responders at 0.1-3.0 mg/kg showed near-lowest clonal expansion. The work left the antigen specificity of expanded peripheral T cells undetermined.

Profiling relied on immunoSEQ multiplex PCR, and the TCRdb table lists in-frame clones only, not all of them. The sample has 80,000 or so clones; 90% are singletons. The study sampled blood at baseline, cycle 4 day 1, and cycle 7 day 1. Germline CDR1 reads MNHNS; CDR2 reads SASEGT. V was cut by 5 bases and J by 3 bases, with 7 bases left in between. The CDR3 has 13 residues. About this clone: Its antigen remains unknown.

This clonotype was obtained from an adult with an advanced solid tumor such as melanoma, head and neck, liver or kidney cancer. This material consisted of CD4+ or CD8+ T cells sorted from blood, taken in a trial of the OX40 agonist ivuxolimab. This rearrangement joins TRBV6-1 to TRBJ2-2, with D hard to call. The CDR3 loop is CASSKEHTGELFF. The DNA for the CDR3 is TGTGCCAGCAGTAAGGAGCACACCGGGGAGCTGTTTTTT.